Here is one T cell receptor (beta chain) with its context. The data belong to a study of blood T cell repertoires in COVID-19. At the level of the study: Acute and convalescent COVID-19 specimens originated in the United States, Italy and Spain. PBMCs, B-cell-depleted T cells, or T cells were the source of the cDNA or gDNA that made up the material.

Profiling relied on immunoSEQ multiplex PCR, and the TCRdb table lists in-frame clones only, not all of them. This sample has fewer than 60,000 clones; 70% to 90% occur once, and the top ten carry more than 30%. V dropped 4 bases and J dropped 6 bases, with 15 bases sitting between them. Germline V gene lookup returns CDR1 SGHTA and CDR2 FQGTGA. This CDR3 comprises 15 residues. Material for sequencing was peripheral blood. The genes are TRBV7-3 and TRBJ2-2, with D possibly matching TRBD2 (6 bases). This receptor was taken from a man aged 55 to 70 with COVID-19, enrolled during active disease. The CDR3 sequence: CASSSPGGSAGELFF. CDR3 sequence (DNA): TGTGCCAGCAGCTCCCCCGGGGGAAGCGCCGGGGAGCTGTTTTTT.